The clone carrying this T cell receptor (beta chain) appeared once. Its matching antigen is unknown. The sample originates from a study of STAT5B mutations in CD4+ large granular lymphocyte leukemia. Study results and caveats: TRBV06-family usage was enriched in top patient clones (8/27) versus controls (2/35).

This CDR3 has 16 residues. After removal of 6 bases from V and 0 bases from J, the junction contained 7 bases not matched to a gene. Per germline, CDR1 MGHRA and CDR2 YSYEKL. Generated by immunoSEQ multiplex PCR, the TCRdb table keeps only in-frame clones and is missing some. The table has under 40,000 clones, approximately 72% seen once. This receptor was identified in a human donor in good health. Sequencing was carried out using CD4+ T cells from blood buffy coats. The rearrangement links TRBV4-1 to TRBJ2-7; 11 bases line up with TRBD1. The CDR3 region is CASRSAGTGGSYEQYF. The CDR3 nucleotides read TGCGCCAGCAGATCCGCCGGGACAGGGGGCTCCTACGAGCAGTACTTC.